The clone carrying this T cell receptor (beta chain) was counted once. The antigen is undetermined. This sample stems from a study of Graves' ophthalmopathy and Graves' hyperthyroidism. About the research overall: Peripheral blood was gathered at the point of initial diagnosis, before any treatment started.

Presentation of ophthalmopathy in the donors involved moderate-to-severe activity, CAS ≥3, NOSPECS ≥4 and a duration under 3 months. Exclusion applied to patients with other autoimmune diseases, uncontrolled infections, pregnancy or lactation. The authors amplified TCR beta CDR3 regions, and they did so from RNA transcripts for repertoire sequencing. After a first-round RT-PCR with HTBI primers, a second-round multiplex PCR was run. A single record per CDR3 protein comes from TCRdb applying MiXCR to the multiplex PCR reads. The table has fewer than 400,000 distinct CDR3 sequences, around 18% seen once. Points from the study as a whole: Separation of ophthalmopathy from stable hyperthyroidism was achieved by a 13-signature model, at approximately 87% sensitivity and around 81% specificity.

The sample taken for sequencing was peripheral blood. This receptor was identified in a woman between 18 and 30 years old with Graves' ophthalmopathy.

The CDR3 nucleotides are TGCAGTGCCAGCAGCTCACAGGAAGACCTTGAGACCCAGTACTTC. Encoded protein: CSASSSQEDLETQYF. The rearrangement links TRBV20-1 to TRBJ2-5; TRBD1 is a possible D gene (5 bases). V was cut by 6 bases and J by 5 bases, with 22 bases left in between. Per germline, CDR1 DFQATT and CDR2 SNEGSKA (reference sequence). The CDR3 runs to 15 residues.